Listed below are T cell receptor beta chains from one sample, sequenced in a study of T cell responses to AZD1222 COVID-19 vaccine. Clones were sequenced by immunoSEQ multiplex PCR, and TCRdb holds only the in-frame ones, with some missing. The sample includes about 100,000 clones, around 94% of them seen just once. Sequences were derived from peripheral blood, sampled on day 0 of AZD1222 vaccination. These receptors all stem from an adult in good health. Each CDR3 is given with its conserved first and last residue. D genes are given only for firm matches. Clone size is not always given. Where it is, it says once, few, many or a class for expanded clones.

j_gene | d_gene | abundance | v_gene | CDR3aa | CDR3nt
TRBJ1-6 | . | . | TRBV4-1 | CASSQGEVPRNNSPLHF | TGCGCCAGCAGCCAAGGTGAGGTGCCCCGGAATAATTCACCCCTCCACTTT
TRBJ2-1 | TRBD2 | . | TRBV7-9 | CASGSGGYNEQFF | TGTGCCAGCGGTAGCGGGGGTTACAATGAGCAGTTCTTC
TRBJ1-1 | . | . | TRBV7-6 | CASSPEGTEAFF | TGTGCCAGCAGCCCCGAGGGCACTGAAGCTTTCTTT
TRBJ1-2 | . | . | TRBV7-2 | CASSLIHVGNYGYTF | TGTGCCAGCAGCTTAATTCATGTGGGGAACTATGGCTACACCTTC
TRBJ1-3 | . | . | TRBV5-5 | CASTTGRAISGNTIYF | TGTGCCAGCACTACGGGACGCGCTATCTCTGGAAACACCATATATTTT
TRBJ1-1 | . | . | TRBV6-2/TRBV6-3 | CASSYSGGGTEAFF | TGTGCCAGCAGTTACTCTGGGGGAGGGACTGAAGCTTTCTTT
TRBJ1-1 | . | . | TRBV29-1 | CSVPTVAENTEAFF | TGCAGCGTGCCCACGGTCGCAGAGAACACTGAAGCTTTCTTT
TRBJ1-3 | . | . | TRBV7-3 | CASSPSSGNTIYF | TGTGCCAGCAGTCCAAGCTCTGGAAACACCATATATTTT
TRBJ2-1 | . | . | TRBV24-1 | CATSDRNEQFF | TGTGCCACCAGTGATAGGAATGAGCAGTTCTTC
TRBJ2-1 | . | . | TRBV30 | CAWSSGSTYNEQFF | TGTGCCTGGAGTTCAGGGTCCACCTACAATGAGCAGTTCTTC
TRBJ1-1 | TRBD1 | . | TRBV19 | CASSIGQGGGWYTEAFF | TGTGCCAGTAGTATCGGACAGGGCGGAGGGTGGTACACTGAAGCTTTCTTT
TRBJ2-3 | . | . | TRBV4-1 | CASSQVGTPRTDTQYF | TGCGCCAGCAGCCAAGTCGGGACACCCCGTACAGATACGCAGTATTTT
TRBJ1-2 | . | . | TRBV6-2/TRBV6-3 | CASSDRYGYTF | TGTGCCAGCAGTGACCGTTATGGCTACACCTTC
TRBJ1-1 | TRBD1 | . | TRBV28 | CASKTQTGVWVEAFF | TGTGCCAGCAAAACGCAGACAGGGGTTTGGGTTGAAGCTTTCTTT
TRBJ1-1 | TRBD1 | once | TRBV30 | CAWSPGQGNTEAFF | TGTGCCTGGAGCCCGGGACAGGGGAACACTGAAGCTTTCTTT
TRBJ1-2 | . | . | TRBV18 | CASSPSNIIREEGYTF | TGTGCCAGCTCCCCGTCCAATATCATCAGGGAGGAGGGCTACACCTTC